Listed below are T cell receptor beta chains from one sample, sequenced in a study of blood T cells in healthy people across ages. TCRdb passed the 5' RACE reads through MiXCR, listing each CDR3 protein once. The data contain about 1.5 million distinct CDR3 sequences, around 39% of them seen just once; the ten biggest clones take up roughly 7.9%. Input material: blood. These receptors were obtained from a woman in her late teens or twenties in good health. CDR3s include the opening cysteine and the closing phenylalanine or tryptophan. A D gene is named only where the DNA matches it firmly. Rows may omit the clone size; those that give it use once, few, many or a size class.

D	J	V	size	DNA	CDR3
NA	TRBJ1-1	TRBV7-8	NA	TGTGCCGGCAGCTCGACTGGCGCTGTGTCTGAAGCTTTCTTT	CAGSSTGAVSEAFF
NA	TRBJ2-2	TRBV9	NA	TGTGCCAGCAGCGTAGAGACCGTGAACACCGGGGAGCTGTTTTTT	CASSVETVNTGELFF
NA	TRBJ1-5	TRBV12-3/TRBV12-4	NA	TGTGCCAGCAGTTTCGGATTGGGGGATCAGCCCCAGCATTTT	CASSFGLGDQPQHF
NA	TRBJ1-6	TRBV14	NA	TGTGCCAGCAGCCAAGGCTTCTCCTGGGAATCACCCCTCCACTTT	CASSQGFSWESPLHF
NA	TRBJ2-7	TRBV28	NA	TGTGCCAGCAGCGACAGCATGGATTACGAGCAGTACTTC	CASSDSMDYEQYF
NA	TRBJ2-7	TRBV6-5	NA	TGTGCCAGCAGTTACTCGGGGGGCCGGTGGAATGAGCAGTACTTC	CASSYSGGRWNEQYF
NA	TRBJ1-6	TRBV6-2/TRBV6-3	NA	TGTGCCAGCAGTTACTTGGGGGGAGATTCACCCCTCCACTTT	CASSYLGGDSPLHF
NA	TRBJ2-5	TRBV4-2	few	TGTGCCAGCAGTAATAAGCGGGAAGAGACCCAGTACTTC	CASSNKREETQYF
NA	TRBJ1-2	TRBV5-1	NA	TGCGCCAGCAGCTTGGCGTATCGGCGAGATGGCTACACCTTC	CASSLAYRRDGYTF
NA	TRBJ2-5	TRBV20-1	NA	TGCAGTGCTAGAGACCCAGTCTCACTAGGGAAAGAGACCCAGTACTTC	CSARDPVSLGKETQYF
NA	TRBJ1-2	TRBV7-2	NA	TGTGCCAGCAGCCCCACGGACATGTATGGCTACACCTTC	CASSPTDMYGYTF
NA	TRBJ2-7	TRBV27	NA	TGTGCCAGCAGTGCTCTAGGGTCCATCGACGAGCAGTACTTC	CASSALGSIDEQYF
TRBD1	TRBJ2-4	TRBV12-5	NA	TGTGCTAGTGGTTTGGTAATAGACAGGGGAGCCAAAAACATTCAGTACTTC	CASGLVIDRGAKNIQYF
TRBD1	TRBJ2-7	TRBV10-3	many	TGTGCCATCGGACAGGCAGCGTCCTACGAGCAGTACTTC	CAIGQAASYEQYF
NA	TRBJ1-2	TRBV20-1	NA	TGCAGTGATGCCCGGGCCAACTATGGCTACACCTTC	CSDARANYGYTF
NA	TRBJ2-7	TRBV28	NA	TGTGCCAGCAGTCCCCTGTCCGTCGGGGGTCTCTCCTACGAGCAGTACTTC	CASSPLSVGGLSYEQYF
NA	TRBJ2-3	TRBV6-1	few	TGTGCCAGCAGTGAGGCGGGGGCCCCAGATACGCAGTATTTT	CASSEAGAPDTQYF
NA	TRBJ2-3	TRBV12-3/TRBV12-4	NA	TGTGCCAGCAGTTTACAGCGACCGGATACGCAGTATTTT	CASSLQRPDTQYF
NA	TRBJ2-5	TRBV18	few	TGTGCCAGCTCAAAAGGGGTCCAAGAGACCCAGTACTTC	CASSKGVQETQYF
TRBD2	TRBJ2-3	TRBV20-1	many	TGCAGTGCTAGGCCCATCCAGCGGGGGAGCGCAGATACGCAGTATTTT	CSARPIQRGSADTQYF
NA	TRBJ2-3	TRBV27	few	TGTGCCAGCAGGGACAGAGAATACACAGATACGCAGTATTTT	CASRDREYTDTQYF
NA	TRBJ2-7	TRBV27	NA	TGTGCCGGAGAGAAAGGGATAGCCTACGAGCAGTACTTC	CAGEKGIAYEQYF
TRBD1	TRBJ1-1	TRBV2	once	TGTGCCAGCACCGATCCCAGGACAGGACCGACGAACACTGAAGCTTTCTTT	CASTDPRTGPTNTEAFF
TRBD2	TRBJ2-3	TRBV10-2	NA	TGCGCCAGCACGTTGGCGGGAGTTTTCCCAGATACGCAGTATTTT	CASTLAGVFPDTQYF
NA	TRBJ1-2	TRBV3-1	NA	TGTGCCAGCAGCCAACCGGACTCATATGCTGGCTACACCTTC	CASSQPDSYAGYTF
NA	TRBJ2-7	TRBV4-1	few	TGCGCCAGCAGCCAAGAAGGGAGCGGCCTTTTTACCTACGAGCAGTACTTC	CASSQEGSGLFTYEQYF
TRBD1	TRBJ1-2	TRBV2	few	TGTGCCAGCAGTGGACAACAGGGGGCGTCGGGGGGCTACACCTTC	CASSGQQGASGGYTF
NA	TRBJ1-4	TRBV20-1	few	TGCAGTGCTAGGGCCAGGCCTGCAACTAATGAAAAACTGTTTTTT	CSARARPATNEKLFF
NA	TRBJ1-1	TRBV5-5	NA	TGTGCCAGCAGACTACAGCAGAACACTGAAGCTTTCTTT	CASRLQQNTEAFF
TRBD2	TRBJ2-7	TRBV20-1	NA	TGCAGTGCTAGGACTAGCGGGGAATCCTACAATGAGCAGTACTTC	CSARTSGESYNEQYF
NA	TRBJ1-1	TRBV12-3/TRBV12-4	few	TGTGCCAGCAGTTGGCCAGGTGACACTGAAGCTTTCTTT	CASSWPGDTEAFF
TRBD2	TRBJ2-1	TRBV6-2/TRBV6-3	few	TGTGCCAGCAGTTCCCCGGGACTAGCGATTGATTATGAGCAGTTCTTC	CASSSPGLAIDYEQFF
NA	TRBJ1-6	TRBV5-1	few	TGCGCCAGCAGCCTGGAAGTCTATAATTCACCCCTCCACTTT	CASSLEVYNSPLHF